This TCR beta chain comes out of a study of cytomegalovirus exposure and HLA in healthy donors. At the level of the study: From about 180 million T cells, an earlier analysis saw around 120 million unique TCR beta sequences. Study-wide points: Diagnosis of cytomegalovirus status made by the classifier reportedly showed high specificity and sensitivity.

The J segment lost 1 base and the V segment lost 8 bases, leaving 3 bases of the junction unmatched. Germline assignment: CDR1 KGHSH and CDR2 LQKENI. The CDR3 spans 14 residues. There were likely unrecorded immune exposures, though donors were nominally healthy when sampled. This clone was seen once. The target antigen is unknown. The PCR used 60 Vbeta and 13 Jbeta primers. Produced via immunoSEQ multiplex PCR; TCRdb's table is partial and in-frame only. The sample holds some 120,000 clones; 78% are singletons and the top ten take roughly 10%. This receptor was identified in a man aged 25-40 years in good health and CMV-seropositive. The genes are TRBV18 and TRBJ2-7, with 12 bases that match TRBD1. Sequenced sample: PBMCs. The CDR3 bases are TGTGCCAGCGCGGGACAGGGGGCGTCCTACGAGCAGTACTTC. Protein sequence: CASAGQGASYEQYF.